This TCR beta chain was sequenced during a study of spatial heterogeneity in lung cancer. Turning to the study itself: Unique TCR and UMI combinations averaged more than ten appearances each in raw reads.

TCRdb reprocessed the 5' RACE reads via MiXCR and lists one record per CDR3 protein. The table has approximately 830 distinct CDR3 sequences, roughly a fifth seen once. This clonotype is deemed medium-sized. This beta chain is an unintended read in a library built for alpha chains; its size means little. CDR3 size: 13 residues. V was cut by 0 bases and J by 5 bases, with 7 bases left in between. Germline V gene data show CDR1 as MNHEY and CDR2 as SVGAGI. As to time point: sample taken at primary tumor resection. Tumor, nontumor lung or frozen PBMC supplied whole RNA, sequenced without sorting. The 70 or so donors had untreated early-stage non-small cell lung cancer.

This chain uses TRBV6-5 with TRBJ2-5; no definite D call. Specimen: PBMCs, collected at surgery. This TCR was sampled from a female donor with early-stage non-small cell lung cancer. For the CDR3, the DNA is TGTGCCAGCAGTTACTCTTCATTGGAGACCCAGTACTTC. Translating gives CASSYSSLETQYF.